Listed below are T cell receptor beta chains from one sample, sequenced in a study of blood T cell repertoires in COVID-19. The method was immunoSEQ multiplex PCR; TCRdb's version includes in-frame clones alone and lacks a portion of them. The sample includes a few hundred thousand clones, roughly 87% of them seen just once. Sequenced material: PBMCs or T cells enriched from blood (not recorded which). These receptors all come from a young woman who had recovered from COVID-19. The CDR3 runs from the conserved cysteine through the conserved F or W. D genes are given only for firm matches. Not every row has a clone size; where given, it reads once, few, many or a size class.

>TRBJ2-7|15|-|-|TRBV14
TGTGCCAGCAGCCAAGAAGATGGGGGGGCCTGCGAGCAGTACTTC
CASSQEDGGACEQYF
>TRBJ2-3|16|once|TRBD1|TRBV19
TGTGCCAGTAGGAGTCTGGACAGGGGTTTATCAGATACGCAGTATTTT
CASRSLDRGLSDTQYF
>TRBJ1-1|14|-|-|TRBV19
TGTGCCAGTAGTACCTCAACAGGGAACACTGAAGCTTTCTTT
CASSTSTGNTEAFF
>TRBJ1-2|14|-|-|TRBV15
TGTGCCACCAGCGGGATCTCAGGGGTGGGAGGCTACACCTTC
CATSGISGVGGYTF
>TRBJ2-3|16|-|TRBD1|TRBV6-1
TGTGCCAGCAGTGTAGTCCGGGACAGGGACACAGATACGCAGTATTTT
CASSVVRDRDTDTQYF
>TRBJ2-1|21|-|TRBD2|TRBV7-8
TGTGCCAGCAGCTCCCGCCTACCAAGGACTAGCGGGAGGAAGACCTACAATGAGCAGTTCTTC
CASSSRLPRTSGRKTYNEQFF
>TRBJ1-2|15|-|-|TRBV9
TGTGCCAGCAGTGATCCCGGTCGGGGGGCTTATGGCTACACCTTC
CASSDPGRGAYGYTF
>TRBJ2-5|14|-|-|TRBV11-3
TGTGCCAGCAGCTTAAGCGGGCGTGGGGAGACCCAGTACTTC
CASSLSGRGETQYF
>TRBJ2-2|14|once|-|TRBV7-9
TGTGCCAGCAGCCAACTCGCGAACACCGGGGAGCTGTTTTTT
CASSQLANTGELFF
>TRBJ2-3|18|once|TRBD2|TRBV4-2
TGTGCCAGCAGCCAAGTTCTGCGGGGGGGGCTTGGGGCAGATACGCAGTATTTT
CASSQVLRGGLGADTQYF
>TRBJ1-1|13|-|-|TRBV5-1
TGCGCCAGCAGCTTACAGGGCTATTCTGAAGCTTTCTTT
CASSLQGYSEAFF
>TRBJ2-2|16|-|-|TRBV5-6
TGTGCCAGCAGCTTGGACGGCGGGACGGGAACCGGGGAGCTGTTTTTT
CASSLDGGTGTGELFF
>TRBJ2-1|16|-|TRBD2|TRBV4-2
TGTGCCAGCAGCCCGGGACTAGCGGGAGGGGCCGATGAGCAGTTCTTC
CASSPGLAGGADEQFF
>TRBJ1-2|17|-|-|TRBV29-1
TGCAGCACTTGGGGGCAGTCCTACCCCCGAGCTAACTATGGCTACACCTTC
CSTWGQSYPRANYGYTF
>TRBJ2-3|17|-|-|TRBV6-6
TGTGCCAGCAGTCCCCGCGGAGTCCCCCGAAGCACAGATACGCAGTATTTT
CASSPRGVPRSTDTQYF
>TRBJ2-7|16|-|TRBD2|TRBV5-6
TGTGCCAGCAGCCCGGGGGGGCCGATAACTCCCTACGAGCAGTACTTC
CASSPGGPITPYEQYF
>TRBJ2-5|14|once|TRBD2|TRBV5-1
TGCGCCAGCAGCTTTGCGGGGGACGCAGAGACCCAGTACTTC
CASSFAGDAETQYF
>TRBJ2-2|17|-|-|TRBV2
TGTGCCAGCAGGGCAATCACGGGACACACGAACACCGGGGAGCTGTTTTTT
CASRAITGHTNTGELFF
>TRBJ2-2|14|-|-|TRBV5-4
TGTGCCAGCAGCTTTAAGTCGGAGACCGGGGAGCTGTTTTTT
CASSFKSETGELFF
>TRBJ2-1|14|-|TRBD2|TRBV6-5
TGTGCCAGCTTCACTAGCGGGAGTATCAATGAGCAGTTCTTC
CASFTSGSINEQFF
>TRBJ1-2|15|-|-|TRBV18
TGTGCCAGCTCACCAGGGGCCGGAAGGGATTATGGCTACACCTTC
CASSPGAGRDYGYTF
>TRBJ2-3|15|-|-|TRBV7-9
TGTGCCAGCAGCTCAACATCGAATGGGCCAGATACGCAGTATTTT
CASSSTSNGPDTQYF
>TRBJ2-7|18|-|TRBD2|TRBV11-2
TGTGCCAGCAGTTCCGACGGGACTAGCGGGGGACCCTCCTACGAGCAGTACTTC
CASSSDGTSGGPSYEQYF
>TRBJ2-7|14|-|-|TRBV7-9
TGTGCCAGCACCCTACTAGCCGAGAACTACGAGCAGTACTTC
CASTLLAENYEQYF
>TRBJ2-1|15|once|TRBD1|TRBV5-1
TGCGCCAGCAGCTTGGTGTCAGGGGGCTGGAATGAGCAGTTCTTC
CASSLVSGGWNEQFF
>TRBJ2-5|15|-|TRBD2|TRBV7-3
TGTGCCAGCAGCGCCTACGGGGGGATCGGGGAGACCCAGTACTTC
CASSAYGGIGETQYF
>TRBJ1-6|14|few|TRBD1|TRBV2
TGTGCCAGCAGCCTCGGGACAGGGGGCTCACCCCTCCACTTT
CASSLGTGGSPLHF
>TRBJ1-5|19|-|-|TRBV18
TGTGCCAGCTCACCTCGGACAGTTTCCCAACCGTATAGCAATCAGCCCCAGCATTTT
CASSPRTVSQPYSNQPQHF
>TRBJ2-3|14|few|TRBD1|TRBV19
TGTGCCAGTAGTTCCCGACAGGGTTTTGATACGCAGTATTTT
CASSSRQGFDTQYF
>TRBJ1-6|14|-|-|TRBV9
TGTGCCAGCAGCGTAGAGGACAGCAATTCACCCCTCCACTTT
CASSVEDSNSPLHF
>TRBJ2-7|15|-|-|TRBV10-3
TGTGCCATCAGTGAAGGGTTGGGGCCGAACTACGAGCAGTACTTC
CAISEGLGPNYEQYF
>TRBJ2-1|16|-|TRBD2|TRBV5-1
TGCGCCAGCAGCCAGACTAGCGGGAGATCGGGTGATGAGCAGTTCTTC
CASSQTSGRSGDEQFF
>TRBJ2-3|15|once|TRBD2|TRBV27
TGTGCCAGCAGCCGACTAGCGGGGGGCACAGATACGCAGTATTTT
CASSRLAGGTDTQYF
>TRBJ2-1|15|-|-|TRBV28
TGTGCCAGCAGTCCCCCCGGAGGGCCTTTAGATGAGCAGTTCTTC
CASSPPGGPLDEQFF
>TRBJ2-1|11|-|-|TRBV20-1
TGCAGTGCTAAATGGGGGGATGAGCAGTTCTTC
CSAKWGDEQFF
>TRBJ1-1|14|-|TRBD1|TRBV5-1
TGCGCCAGCAGCCCGGACAGGGGGTCCACTGAAGCTTTCTTT
CASSPDRGSTEAFF
>TRBJ1-6|14|-|-|TRBV19
TGTGCCAGTACCACAAGGACGGGGAATTCACCCCTCCACTTT
CASTTRTGNSPLHF
>TRBJ1-2|14|once|-|TRBV14
TGTGCCAGCAGCCCAGGCGGGCGGGACTATGGCTACACCTTC
CASSPGGRDYGYTF
>TRBJ1-2|18|-|-|TRBV7-8
TGTGCCAGCAGCTTAATCGGATACCTCAGGACAGACCTCTATGGCTACACCTTC
CASSLIGYLRTDLYGYTF
>TRBJ1-1|16|few|TRBD1|TRBV6-1
TGTGCCAGCAGTGACTATGTGACGGGACAGATAGGAGAAGCTTTCTTT
CASSDYVTGQIGEAFF
>TRBJ1-2|15|-|-|TRBV24-1
TGTGCCACCAGTGATAACCGCAGGGGTGATAATGGCTACACCTTC
CATSDNRRGDNGYTF
>TRBJ2-5|14|-|TRBD2|TRBV29-1
TGCAGCGTTTTGCGCGGGAGTGGGCAAGAGACCCAGTACTTC
CSVLRGSGQETQYF
>TRBJ1-2|16|once|TRBD1|TRBV3-1/TRBV3-2
TGTGCCAGCAGCCAAGGGGCGGACAGGCCCAACTATGGCTACACCTTC
CASSQGADRPNYGYTF
>TRBJ2-1|14|once|-|TRBV28
TGTGCCAGCAATTACGGGGGTTGGGGTGATGAGCAGTTCTTC
CASNYGGWGDEQFF
>TRBJ1-2|18|-|-|TRBV19
TGTGCCAGTAGTAACAACCCCGCGAGGACTCAATTGCTCTATGGCTACACCTTC
CASSNNPARTQLLYGYTF
>TRBJ1-1|12|few|-|TRBV29-1
TGCAGCGCCCCGGGATTGAACACTGAAGCTTTCTTT
CSAPGLNTEAFF
>TRBJ2-1|17|few|TRBD2|TRBV13
TGTGCCAGCAGCTCCCGAGCCGGGACTAGTGCCAACAATGAGCAGTTCTTC
CASSSRAGTSANNEQFF
>TRBJ2-1|14|-|-|TRBV9
TGTGCCAGCAACGGGGGTGTAAGATACAATGAGCAGTTCTTC
CASNGGVRYNEQFF
>TRBJ2-3|15|-|TRBD2|TRBV9
TGTGCCAGCAGCGTAGGACTAGCGGGATCAGATACGCAGTATTTT
CASSVGLAGSDTQYF
>TRBJ2-3|14|-|-|TRBV5-6
TGTGCCAGCAGCTTTGGCCAGGCCCCCGATACGCAGTATTTT
CASSFGQAPDTQYF
>TRBJ2-7|16|once|TRBD1|TRBV5-5
TGTGCCAGCAGCTTGAGGCCGGGACAGGGAATGTACGAGCAGTACTTC
CASSLRPGQGMYEQYF
>TRBJ2-5|16|-|-|TRBV4-1
TGCGCCAGCAGCCAAGATTGGTTTAGCGGCAGGGAGACCCAGTACTTC
CASSQDWFSGRETQYF
>TRBJ2-1|15|-|TRBD2|TRBV4-1
TGCGCCAGCAAGGGAACTAGCGGGGTCTACAATGAGCAGTTCTTC
CASKGTSGVYNEQFF
>TRBJ2-1|18|-|TRBD2|TRBV19
TGTGCCAGTAGTATAGATCTAACTAGCGGGGGGGTTGTTAATGAGCAGTTCTTC
CASSIDLTSGGVVNEQFF
>TRBJ2-5|14|-|-|TRBV19
TGTGCCAGTAGTATGCTTGACAGACAAGAGACCCAGTACTTC
CASSMLDRQETQYF